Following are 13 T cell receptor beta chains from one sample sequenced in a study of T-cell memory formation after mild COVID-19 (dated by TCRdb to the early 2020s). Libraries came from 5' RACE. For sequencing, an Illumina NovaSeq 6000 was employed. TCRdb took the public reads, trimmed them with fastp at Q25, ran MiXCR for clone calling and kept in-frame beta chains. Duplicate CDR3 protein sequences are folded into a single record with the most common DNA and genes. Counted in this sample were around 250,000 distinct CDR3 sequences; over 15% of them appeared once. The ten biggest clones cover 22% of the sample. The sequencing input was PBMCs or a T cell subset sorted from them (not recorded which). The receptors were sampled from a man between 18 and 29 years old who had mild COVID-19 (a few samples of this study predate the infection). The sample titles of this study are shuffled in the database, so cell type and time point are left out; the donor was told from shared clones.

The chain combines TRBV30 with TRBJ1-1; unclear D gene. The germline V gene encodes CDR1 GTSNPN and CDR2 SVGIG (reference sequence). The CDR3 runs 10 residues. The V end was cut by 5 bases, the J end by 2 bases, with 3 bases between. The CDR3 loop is CAWGNTEAFF. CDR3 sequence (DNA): TGTGCCTGGGGAAACACTGAAGCTTTCTTT.

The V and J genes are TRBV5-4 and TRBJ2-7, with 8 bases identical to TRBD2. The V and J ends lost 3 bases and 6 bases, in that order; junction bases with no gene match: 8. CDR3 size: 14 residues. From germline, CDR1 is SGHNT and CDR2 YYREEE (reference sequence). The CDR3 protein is CASSSGGPGSEQYF. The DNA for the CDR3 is TGTGCCAGCAGCTCGGGGGGGCCGGGGAGCGAGCAGTACTTC.

The CDR3 DNA follows: TGCGCCAGCAGCTTTGCGCTGGTTACAGATACGCAGTATTTT. The encoded protein is CASSFALVTDTQYF. This chain connects TRBV5-1 to TRBJ2-3; D gene ambiguous. Germline CDR1 is SGHRS and CDR2 is YFSETQ. Trimming stripped 2 bases from V and 3 bases from J, with 10 bases between. The CDR3 totals 14 residues.

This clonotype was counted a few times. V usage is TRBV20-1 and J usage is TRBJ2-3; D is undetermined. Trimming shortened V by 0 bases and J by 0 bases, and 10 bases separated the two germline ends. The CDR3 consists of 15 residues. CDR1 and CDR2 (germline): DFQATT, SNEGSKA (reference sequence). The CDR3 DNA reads TGCAGTGCTAGAGATCGGAGATCTAGCACAGATACGCAGTATTTT. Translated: CSARDRRSSTDTQYF.

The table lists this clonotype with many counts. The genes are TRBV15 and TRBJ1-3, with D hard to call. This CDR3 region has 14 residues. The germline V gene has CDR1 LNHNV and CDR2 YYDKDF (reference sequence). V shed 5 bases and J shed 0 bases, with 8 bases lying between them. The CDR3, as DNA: TGTGCCACCAGCCTGGCGGGCTCTGGAAACACCATATATTTT. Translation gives CATSLAGSGNTIYF.

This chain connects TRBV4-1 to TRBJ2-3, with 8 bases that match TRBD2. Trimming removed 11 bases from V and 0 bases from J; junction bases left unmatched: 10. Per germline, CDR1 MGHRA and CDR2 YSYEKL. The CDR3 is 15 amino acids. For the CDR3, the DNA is TGCGCCTCCCTGGCCCCGGGGGGGAGCACAGATACGCAGTATTTT. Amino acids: CASLAPGGSTDTQYF.

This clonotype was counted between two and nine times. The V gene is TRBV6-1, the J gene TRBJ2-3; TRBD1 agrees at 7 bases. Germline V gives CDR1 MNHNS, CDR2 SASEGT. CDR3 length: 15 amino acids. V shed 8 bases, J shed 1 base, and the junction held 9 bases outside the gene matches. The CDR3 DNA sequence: TGTGCCAGCCCCCCAATCGACAGGGGCACAGATACGCAGTATTTT. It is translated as CASPPIDRGTDTQYF.

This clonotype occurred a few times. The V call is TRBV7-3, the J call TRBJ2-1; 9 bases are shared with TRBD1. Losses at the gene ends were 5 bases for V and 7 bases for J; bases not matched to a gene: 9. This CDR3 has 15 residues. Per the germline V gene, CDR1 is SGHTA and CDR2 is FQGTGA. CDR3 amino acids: CASSRTRDRENEQFF. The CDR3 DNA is TGTGCCAGCAGCCGTACCCGGGACAGGGAAAATGAGCAGTTCTTC.

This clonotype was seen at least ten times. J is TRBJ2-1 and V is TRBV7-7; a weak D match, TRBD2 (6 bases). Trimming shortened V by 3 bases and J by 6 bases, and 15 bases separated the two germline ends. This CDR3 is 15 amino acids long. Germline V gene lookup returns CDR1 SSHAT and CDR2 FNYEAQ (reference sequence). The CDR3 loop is CASSFGGVFGNEQFF. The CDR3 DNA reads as TGTGCCAGCAGCTTTGGCGGGGTATTTGGCAATGAGCAGTTCTTC.

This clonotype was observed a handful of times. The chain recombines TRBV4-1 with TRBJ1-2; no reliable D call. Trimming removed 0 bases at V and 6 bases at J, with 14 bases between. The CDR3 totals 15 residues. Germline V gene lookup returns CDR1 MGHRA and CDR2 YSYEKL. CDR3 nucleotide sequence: TGCGCCAGCAGCCAAGATCTAGTTCGATGGGATGGCTACACCTTC. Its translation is CASSQDLVRWDGYTF.

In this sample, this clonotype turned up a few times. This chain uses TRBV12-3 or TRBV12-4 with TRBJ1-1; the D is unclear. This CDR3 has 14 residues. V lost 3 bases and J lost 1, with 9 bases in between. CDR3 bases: TGTGCCAGCAGTTTGCGGCACCAGAACACTGAAGCTTTCTTT. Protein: CASSLRHQNTEAFF.

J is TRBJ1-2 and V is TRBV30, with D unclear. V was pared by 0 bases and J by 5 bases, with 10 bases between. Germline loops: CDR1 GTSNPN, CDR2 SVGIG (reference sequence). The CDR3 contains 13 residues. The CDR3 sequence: CAWSVLGGYGYTF. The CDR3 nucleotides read TGTGCCTGGAGTGTACTAGGAGGTTATGGCTACACCTTC.

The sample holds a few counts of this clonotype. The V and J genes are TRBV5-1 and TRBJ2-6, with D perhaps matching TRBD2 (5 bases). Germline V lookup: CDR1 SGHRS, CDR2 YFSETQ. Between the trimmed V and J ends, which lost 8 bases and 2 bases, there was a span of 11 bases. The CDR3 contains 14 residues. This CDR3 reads CASTTGTGANVLTF. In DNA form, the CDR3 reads TGCGCCAGTACAACGGGGACTGGGGCCAACGTCCTGACTTTC.